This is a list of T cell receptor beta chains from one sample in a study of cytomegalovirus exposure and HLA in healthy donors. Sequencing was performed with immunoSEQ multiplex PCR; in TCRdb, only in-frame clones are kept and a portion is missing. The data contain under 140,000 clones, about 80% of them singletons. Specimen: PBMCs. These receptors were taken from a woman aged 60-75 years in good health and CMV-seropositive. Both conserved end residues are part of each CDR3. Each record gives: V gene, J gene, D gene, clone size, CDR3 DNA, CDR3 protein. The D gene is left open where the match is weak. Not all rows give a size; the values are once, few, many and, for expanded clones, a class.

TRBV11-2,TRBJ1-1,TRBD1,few,TGTGCCAGCAGCTTAGGGACAGGGCCTCGGACTGAAGCTTTCTTT,CASSLGTGPRTEAFF
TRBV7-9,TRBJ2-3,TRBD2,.,TGTGCCAGCAGCCTCATGAGTAGGACTAGCGGCACAGATACGCAGTATTTT,CASSLMSRTSGTDTQYF
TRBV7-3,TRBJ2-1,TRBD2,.,TGTGCCAGCAGCCCCGGGACTAGCCGGCTCAATGAGCAGTTCTTC,CASSPGTSRLNEQFF
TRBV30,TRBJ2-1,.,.,TGTGCCTGGAGTATCAGCAGCGGCAATGAGCAGTTCTTC,CAWSISSGNEQFF
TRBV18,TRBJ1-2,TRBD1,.,TGTGCCAGCTCACCGGAGGGGGCGCATGGCTACACCTTC,CASSPEGAHGYTF
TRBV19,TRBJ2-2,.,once,TGTGCCAGTATTAGGACAGCGGAGGCCGGGGAGCTGTTTTTT,CASIRTAEAGELFF
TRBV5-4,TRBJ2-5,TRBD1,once,TGTGCCAGCAGCCAAGGACAGGGGGCATGGGAGACCCAGTACTTC,CASSQGQGAWETQYF
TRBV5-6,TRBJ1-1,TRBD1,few,TGTGCCAGCAGCTCCCTACCAGGGGGGAACACTGAAGCTTTCTTT,CASSSLPGGNTEAFF
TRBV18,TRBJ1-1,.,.,TGTGCCAGCTCAACTAAACAGGGACGCACTGAAGCTTTCTTT,CASSTKQGRTEAFF
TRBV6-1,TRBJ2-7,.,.,TGTGCCAGTCGAAGCGGAACCTCCTACGAGCAGTACTTC,CASRSGTSYEQYF
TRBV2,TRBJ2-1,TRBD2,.,TGTGCCAGCAGTGTAGGGACTAGCAGGGATGAGCAGTTCTTC,CASSVGTSRDEQFF
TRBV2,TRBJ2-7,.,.,TGTGCCAGCAGGGAAGAGACAGGAGAGCTCTACGAGCAGTACTTC,CASREETGELYEQYF
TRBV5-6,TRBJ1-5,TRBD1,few,TGTGCCAGCAGCAAACTAGGACAGGTCGTCAATCAGCCCCAGCATTTT,CASSKLGQVVNQPQHF
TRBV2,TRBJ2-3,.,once,TGTGCCAGCAGTGCCTTTTCGGGGTTTAGCTCAGATACGCAGTATTTT,CASSAFSGFSSDTQYF
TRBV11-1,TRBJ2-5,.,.,TGTGCCAGCAGCCAGATTTGGAACAGTCAAGAGACCCAGTACTTC,CASSQIWNSQETQYF
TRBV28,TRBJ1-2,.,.,TGTGCCAGCAGTTACGACAGCTATGGCTACACCTTC,CASSYDSYGYTF
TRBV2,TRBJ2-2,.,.,TGTGCCAGCACATTAGCTCGACCGGGAACCGGGGAGCTGTTTTTT,CASTLARPGTGELFF
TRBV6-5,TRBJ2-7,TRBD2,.,TGTGCCAGCAACCGAGCGGGAGCCTACGAGCAGTACTTC,CASNRAGAYEQYF
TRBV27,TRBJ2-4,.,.,TGTGCCAGCAGTTTATACGGGGGAGCGGGTGCCAAAAACATTCAGTACTTC,CASSLYGGAGAKNIQYF
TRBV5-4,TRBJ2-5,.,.,TGTGCCAGCAGCTTTAATCCTTTGGAGACCCAGTACTTC,CASSFNPLETQYF
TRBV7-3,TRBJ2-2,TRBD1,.,TGTGCCAGCAGCACGGACAGGGCGGGCACCGGGGAGCTGTTTTTT,CASSTDRAGTGELFF
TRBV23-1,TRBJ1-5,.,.,TGCGCTGACAATATTGCGTATCAGCCCCAGCATTTT,CADNIAYQPQHF
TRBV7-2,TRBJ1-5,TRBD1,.,TGTGCCAGCAGCGGGACAGCTAGCAATCAGCCCCAGCATTTT,CASSGTASNQPQHF
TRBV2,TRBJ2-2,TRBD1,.,TGTGCCAGCGGGTCAGGGACAGGTGACGGGGAGCTGTTTTTT,CASGSGTGDGELFF
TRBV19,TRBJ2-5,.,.,TGTGCCAGTAGTAAGCCCTTTGAGACCCAGTACTTC,CASSKPFETQYF
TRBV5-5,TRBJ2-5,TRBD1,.,TGTGCCAGCAGCTTGAATCAGGGGGCGACGGTTGCCCAGTACTTC,CASSLNQGATVAQYF
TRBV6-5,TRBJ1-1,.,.,TGTGCCAGCAGCGAGCGCCGGGACTTCACTGAAGCTTTCTTT,CASSERRDFTEAFF
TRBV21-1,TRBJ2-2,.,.,TGTGCCAGCAGCAAAGTAGCTAGCCGGTCATCCGGGGAGCTGTTTTTT,CASSKVASRSSGELFF
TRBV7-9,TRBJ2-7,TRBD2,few,TGTGCCAGCAGCTTGGTTCCTAGCGGGAGCCACGAGCAGTACTTC,CASSLVPSGSHEQYF
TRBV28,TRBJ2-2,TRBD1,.,TGTGCCAGCAGTTTGGGACAGGCCGGGGAGCTGTTTTTT,CASSLGQAGELFF
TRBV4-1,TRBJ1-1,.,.,TGCGCCAGCAGCCAAGGCGGTTTCGACAGGAACACTGAAGCTTTCTTT,CASSQGGFDRNTEAFF
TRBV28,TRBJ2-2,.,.,TGTGCCAGCAGTTTTGTCAGAGGAACGACCGGGGAGCTGTTTTTT,CASSFVRGTTGELFF
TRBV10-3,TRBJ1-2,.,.,TGTGCCATCAGTCAACCCGGGGGGAAACAGGGATATGGCTACACCTTC,CAISQPGGKQGYGYTF
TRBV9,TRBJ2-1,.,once,TGTGCCAGCAGCCAAGCATATGAGCAGTTCTTC,CASSQAYEQFF
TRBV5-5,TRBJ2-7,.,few,TGTGCCAGCAAGAGGGACTACGAGCAGTACTTC,CASKRDYEQYF
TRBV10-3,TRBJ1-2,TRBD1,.,TGTGCCGCGCAGGGGGCGAGAGGCTACACCTTC,CAAQGARGYTF
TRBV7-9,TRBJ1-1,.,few,TGTTCCAGCAGCATACAGGGAGCTGAAGCTTTCTTT,CSSSIQGAEAFF
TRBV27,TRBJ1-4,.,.,TGTGCCAGCAGTTTGGAGCTCCGTGAAAAACTGTTTTTT,CASSLELREKLFF
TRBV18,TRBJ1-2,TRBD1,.,TGTGCCAGCTCACGGGACAGTGCTAACTATGGCTACACCTTC,CASSRDSANYGYTF
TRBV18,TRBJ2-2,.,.,TGTGCCAGCTCACTTCAGGGACAAAACACCGGGGAGCTGTTTTTT,CASSLQGQNTGELFF
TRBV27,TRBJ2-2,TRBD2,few,TGTGCCAGCAGTTGGCCGGGAGGGCCTGGCGGGGAGCTGTTTTTT,CASSWPGGPGGELFF
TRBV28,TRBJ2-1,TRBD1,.,TGTGCCAGCAGTTTTCCGGGACAGGAGACAAATGAGCAGTTCTTC,CASSFPGQETNEQFF
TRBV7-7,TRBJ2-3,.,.,TGTGCTAGCAGCTTAGGGTCAGGGGATACGCAGTATTTT,CASSLGSGDTQYF
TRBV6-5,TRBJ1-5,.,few,TGTGCCAGCAGTTACGGGCTATATCAGCCCCAGCATTTT,CASSYGLYQPQHF
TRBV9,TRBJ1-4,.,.,TGTGCCAGCAGCGTAGTCGGTGAAAAACTGTTTTTT,CASSVVGEKLFF
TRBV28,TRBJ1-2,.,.,TGTGCCAGCAGTCCACACCCCCAGTCTAACTATGGCTACACCTTC,CASSPHPQSNYGYTF
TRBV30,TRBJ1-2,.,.,TGTGCCTCCTCCGGGGGGAACTATGGCTACACCTTC,CASSGGNYGYTF
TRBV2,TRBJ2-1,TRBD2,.,TGTGCCAGCGGGATAGGACTAGCGCCGAGCTCCTACAATGAGCAGTTCTTC,CASGIGLAPSSYNEQFF